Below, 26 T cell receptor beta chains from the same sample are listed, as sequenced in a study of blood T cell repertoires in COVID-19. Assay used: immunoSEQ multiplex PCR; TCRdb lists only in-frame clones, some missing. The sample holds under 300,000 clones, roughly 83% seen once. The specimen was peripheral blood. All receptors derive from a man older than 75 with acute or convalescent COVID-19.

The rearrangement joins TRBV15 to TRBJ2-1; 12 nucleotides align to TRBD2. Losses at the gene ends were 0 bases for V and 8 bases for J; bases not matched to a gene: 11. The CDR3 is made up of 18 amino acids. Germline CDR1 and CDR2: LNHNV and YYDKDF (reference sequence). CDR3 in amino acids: CATSRDGVLTSGSDEQFF. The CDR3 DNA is TGTGCCACCAGCAGAGATGGGGTTTTGACTAGCGGGAGTGATGAGCAGTTCTTC. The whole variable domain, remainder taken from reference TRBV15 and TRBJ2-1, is DAMVIQNPRYQVTQFGKPVTLSCSQTLNHNVMYWYQQKSSQAPKLLFHYYDKDFNNEADTPDNFQSRRPNTSFCFLDIRSPGLGDTAMYLCATSRDGVLTSGSDEQFFGPGTRLTVL.

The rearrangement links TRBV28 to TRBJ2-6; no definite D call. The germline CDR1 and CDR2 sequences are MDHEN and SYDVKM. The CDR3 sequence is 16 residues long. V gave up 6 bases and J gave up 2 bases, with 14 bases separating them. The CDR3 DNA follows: TGTGCCAGCAGCTCCCCTATGGAGCCTGGGGCCAACGTCCTGACTTTC. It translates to CASSSPMEPGANVLTF.

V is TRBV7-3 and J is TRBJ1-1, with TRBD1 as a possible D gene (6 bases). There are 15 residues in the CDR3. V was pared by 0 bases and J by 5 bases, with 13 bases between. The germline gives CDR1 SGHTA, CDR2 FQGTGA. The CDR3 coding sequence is TGTGCCAGCAGCTTAACCTCAGGGGTGGGGACTGAAGCTTTCTTT. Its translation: CASSLTSGVGTEAFF.

This CDR3 is CASSPLGGGANTGELFF. CDR3 in DNA: TGTGCCAGCAGTCCCCTCGGCGGCGGGGCGAACACCGGGGAGCTGTTTTTT. The rearrangement uses TRBV6-6 and TRBJ2-2, with D tentatively TRBD2 (6 bases). In germline, CDR1 is MNHNY, CDR2 SVGAGI (reference sequence). The CDR3 contains 17 residues. Between the trimmed V and J ends, which lost 5 bases and 0 bases, there was a span of 16 bases.

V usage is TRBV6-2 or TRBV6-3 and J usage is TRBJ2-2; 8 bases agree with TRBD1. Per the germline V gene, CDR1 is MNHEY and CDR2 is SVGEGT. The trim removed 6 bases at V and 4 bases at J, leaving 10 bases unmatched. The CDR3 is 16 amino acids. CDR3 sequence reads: CASSITYRGITGELFF. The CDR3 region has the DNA TGTGCCAGCAGCATAACGTACAGGGGGATCACCGGGGAGCTGTTTTTT.

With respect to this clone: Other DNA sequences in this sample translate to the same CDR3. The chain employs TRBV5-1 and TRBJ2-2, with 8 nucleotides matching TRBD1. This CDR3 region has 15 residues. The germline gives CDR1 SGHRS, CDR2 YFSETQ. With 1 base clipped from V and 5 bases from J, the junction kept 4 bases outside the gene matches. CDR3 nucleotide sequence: TGCGCCAGCAGCTTGCAGGGGGCGCGTACCGGGGAGCTGTTTTTT. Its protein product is CASSLQGARTGELFF.

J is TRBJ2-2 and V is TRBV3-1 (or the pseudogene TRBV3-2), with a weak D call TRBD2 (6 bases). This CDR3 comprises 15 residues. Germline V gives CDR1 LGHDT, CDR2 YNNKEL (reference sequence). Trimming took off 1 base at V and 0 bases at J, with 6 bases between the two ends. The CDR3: CASSQGDSNTGELFF. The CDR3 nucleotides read TGTGCCAGCAGCCAAGGGGACTCGAACACCGGGGAGCTGTTTTTT.

The CDR3 spells CASSLRESDTQYF. CDR3 bases: TGTGCCAGCAGTTTGCGGGAGTCAGATACGCAGTATTTT. The rearrangement links TRBV6-6 to TRBJ2-3; 7 bases map to TRBD2. With 4 bases clipped from V and 4 bases from J, the junction kept 2 bases outside the gene matches. Germline CDR1 MNHNY, CDR2 SVGAGI (reference sequence). The CDR3 length is 13 residues.

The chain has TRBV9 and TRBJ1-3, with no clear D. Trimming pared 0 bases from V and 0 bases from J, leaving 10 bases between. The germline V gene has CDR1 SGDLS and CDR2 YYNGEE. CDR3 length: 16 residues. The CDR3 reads CASSVVSTASGNTIYF. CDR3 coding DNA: TGTGCCAGCAGCGTAGTCTCAACAGCCTCTGGAAACACCATATATTTT.

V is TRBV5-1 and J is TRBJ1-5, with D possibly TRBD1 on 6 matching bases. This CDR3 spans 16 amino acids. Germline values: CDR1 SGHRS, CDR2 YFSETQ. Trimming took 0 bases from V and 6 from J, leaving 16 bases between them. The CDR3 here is CASSLGGGGLGQPQHF. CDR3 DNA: TGCGCCAGCAGCTTGGGGGGGGGCGGCCTAGGTCAGCCCCAGCATTTT. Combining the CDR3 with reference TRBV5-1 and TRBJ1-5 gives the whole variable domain KAGVTQTPRYLIKTRGQQVTLSCSPISGHRSVSWYQQTPGQGLQFLFEYFSETQRNKGNFPGRFSGRQFSNSRSEMNVSTLELGDSALYLCASSLGGGGLGQPQHFGDGTRLSIL.

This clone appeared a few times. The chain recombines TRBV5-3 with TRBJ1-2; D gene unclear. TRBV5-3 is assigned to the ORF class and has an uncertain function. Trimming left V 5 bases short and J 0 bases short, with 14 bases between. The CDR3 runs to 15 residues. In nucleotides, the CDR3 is TGTGCCAGAAGTTTGACCGGGTTAGCTAACTATGGCTACACCTTC. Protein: CARSLTGLANYGYTF.

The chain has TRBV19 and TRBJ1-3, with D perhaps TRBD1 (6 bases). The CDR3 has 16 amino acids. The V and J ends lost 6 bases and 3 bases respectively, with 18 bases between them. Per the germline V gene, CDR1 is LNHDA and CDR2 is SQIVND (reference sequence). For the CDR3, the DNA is TGTGCCAGTAGCCTACTCTTGGACAGTGTTGGAAACACCATATATTTT. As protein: CASSLLLDSVGNTIYF.

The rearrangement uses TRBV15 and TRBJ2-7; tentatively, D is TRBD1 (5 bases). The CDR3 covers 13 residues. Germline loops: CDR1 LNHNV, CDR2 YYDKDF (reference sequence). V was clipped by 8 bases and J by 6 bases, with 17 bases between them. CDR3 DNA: TGTGCCACCCATCAGGGCCGTAGTGGCGAGCAGTACTTC. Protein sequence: CATHQGRSGEQYF.

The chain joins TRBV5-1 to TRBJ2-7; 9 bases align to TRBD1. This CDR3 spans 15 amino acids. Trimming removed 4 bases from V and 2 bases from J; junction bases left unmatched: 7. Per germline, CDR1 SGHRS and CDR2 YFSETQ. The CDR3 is CASSAETGGTYEQYF. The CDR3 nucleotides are TGCGCCAGCAGCGCCGAGACAGGGGGGACCTACGAGCAGTACTTC.

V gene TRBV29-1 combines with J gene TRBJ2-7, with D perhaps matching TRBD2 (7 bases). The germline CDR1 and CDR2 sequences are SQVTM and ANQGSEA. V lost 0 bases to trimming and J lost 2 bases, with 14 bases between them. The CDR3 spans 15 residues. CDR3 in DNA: TGCAGCGTTGAAGATGGGGGGGCTTTTACCTACGAGCAGTACTTC. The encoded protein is CSVEDGGAFTYEQYF.

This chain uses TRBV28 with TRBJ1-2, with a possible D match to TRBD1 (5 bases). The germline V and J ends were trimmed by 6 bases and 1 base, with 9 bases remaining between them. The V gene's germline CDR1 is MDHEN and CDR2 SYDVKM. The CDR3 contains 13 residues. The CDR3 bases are TGTGCCAGCAGCGGGGGACTTAACTATGGCTACACCTTC. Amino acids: CASSGGLNYGYTF.

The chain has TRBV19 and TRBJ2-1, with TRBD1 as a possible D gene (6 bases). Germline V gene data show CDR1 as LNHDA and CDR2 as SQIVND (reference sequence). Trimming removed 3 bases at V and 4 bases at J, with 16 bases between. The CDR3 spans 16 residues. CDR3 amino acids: CASSMPLQGTYNEQFF. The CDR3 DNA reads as TGTGCCAGTAGTATGCCCCTACAGGGAACTTACAATGAGCAGTTCTTC.

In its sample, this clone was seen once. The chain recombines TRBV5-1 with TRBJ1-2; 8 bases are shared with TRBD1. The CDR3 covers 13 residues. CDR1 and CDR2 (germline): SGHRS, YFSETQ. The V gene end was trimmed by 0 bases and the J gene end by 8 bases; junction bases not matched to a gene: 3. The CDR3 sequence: CASSLGQGLGYTF. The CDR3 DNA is TGCGCCAGCAGCTTGGGACAGGGGTTGGGCTACACCTTC.

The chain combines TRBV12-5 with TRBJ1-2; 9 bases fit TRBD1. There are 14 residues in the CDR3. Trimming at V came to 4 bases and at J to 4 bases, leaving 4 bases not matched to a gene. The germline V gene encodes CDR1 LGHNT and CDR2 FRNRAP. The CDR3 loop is CASGSDRGSYGYTF. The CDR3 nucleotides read TGTGCTAGTGGTTCGGACAGGGGTAGCTATGGCTACACCTTC.

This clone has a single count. The CDR3 nucleotides read TGTGCCACCAGTGTGGCGGCGGGAGGTAGATATGAGCAGTTCTTC. Translating it yields CATSVAAGGRYEQFF. This chain uses TRBV24-1 with TRBJ2-1; 8 bases agree with TRBD2. Germline CDR1 is KGHDR and CDR2 is SFDVKD. The CDR3 is 15 residues long. V lost 5 bases and J lost 8; bases outside the gene matches: 10.

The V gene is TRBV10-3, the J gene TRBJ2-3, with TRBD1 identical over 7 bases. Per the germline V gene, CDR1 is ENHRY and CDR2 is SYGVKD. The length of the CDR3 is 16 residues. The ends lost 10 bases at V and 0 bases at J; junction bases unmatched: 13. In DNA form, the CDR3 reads TGTGCCACCCGGGACAGACGATATTCTAGCACAGATACGCAGTATTTT. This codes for CATRDRRYSSTDTQYF.

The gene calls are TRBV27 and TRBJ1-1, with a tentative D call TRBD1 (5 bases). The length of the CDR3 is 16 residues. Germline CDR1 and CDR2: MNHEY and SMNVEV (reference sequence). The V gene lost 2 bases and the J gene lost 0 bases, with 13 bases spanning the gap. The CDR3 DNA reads TGTGCCAGCAGTTTAGCGGGGGTAGGGATGAACACTGAAGCTTTCTTT. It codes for CASSLAGVGMNTEAFF.

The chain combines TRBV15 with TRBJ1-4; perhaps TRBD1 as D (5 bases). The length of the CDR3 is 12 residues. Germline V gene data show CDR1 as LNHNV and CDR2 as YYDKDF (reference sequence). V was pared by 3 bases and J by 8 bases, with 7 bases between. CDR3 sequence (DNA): TGTGCCACCAGCAGTAGGGGCGAAAAACTGTTTTTT. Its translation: CATSSRGEKLFF. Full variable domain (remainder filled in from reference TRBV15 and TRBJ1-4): DAMVIQNPRYQVTQFGKPVTLSCSQTLNHNVMYWYQQKSSQAPKLLFHYYDKDFNNEADTPDNFQSRRPNTSFCFLDIRSPGLGDTAMYLCATSSRGEKLFFGSGTQLSVL.

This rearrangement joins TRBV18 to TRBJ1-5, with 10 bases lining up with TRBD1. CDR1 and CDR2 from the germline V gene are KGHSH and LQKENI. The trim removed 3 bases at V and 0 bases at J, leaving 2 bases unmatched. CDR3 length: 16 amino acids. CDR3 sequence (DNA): TGTGCCAGCTCACCGGGACAGGGGAATAGCAATCAGCCCCAGCATTTT. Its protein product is CASSPGQGNSNQPQHF. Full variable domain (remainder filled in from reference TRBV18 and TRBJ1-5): NAGVMQNPRHLVRRRGQEARLRCSPMKGHSHVYWYRQLPEEGLKFMVYLQKENIIDESGMPKERFSAEFPKEGPSILRIQQVVRGDSAAYFCASSPGQGNSNQPQHFGDGTRLSIL.

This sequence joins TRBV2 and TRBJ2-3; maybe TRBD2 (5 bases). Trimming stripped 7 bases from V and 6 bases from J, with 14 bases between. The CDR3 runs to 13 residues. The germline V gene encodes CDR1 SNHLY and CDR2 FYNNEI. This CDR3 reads CASTQAPGDTQYF. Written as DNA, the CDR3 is TGTGCCAGCACTCAAGCCCCGGGGGATACGCAGTATTTT.

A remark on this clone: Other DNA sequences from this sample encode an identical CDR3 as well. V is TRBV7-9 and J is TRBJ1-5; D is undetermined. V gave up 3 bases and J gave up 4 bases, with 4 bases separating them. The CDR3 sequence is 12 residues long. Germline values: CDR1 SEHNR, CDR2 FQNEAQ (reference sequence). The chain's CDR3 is CASSFGNQPQHF. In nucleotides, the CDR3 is TGTGCCAGCAGCTTCGGTAATCAGCCCCAGCATTTT.